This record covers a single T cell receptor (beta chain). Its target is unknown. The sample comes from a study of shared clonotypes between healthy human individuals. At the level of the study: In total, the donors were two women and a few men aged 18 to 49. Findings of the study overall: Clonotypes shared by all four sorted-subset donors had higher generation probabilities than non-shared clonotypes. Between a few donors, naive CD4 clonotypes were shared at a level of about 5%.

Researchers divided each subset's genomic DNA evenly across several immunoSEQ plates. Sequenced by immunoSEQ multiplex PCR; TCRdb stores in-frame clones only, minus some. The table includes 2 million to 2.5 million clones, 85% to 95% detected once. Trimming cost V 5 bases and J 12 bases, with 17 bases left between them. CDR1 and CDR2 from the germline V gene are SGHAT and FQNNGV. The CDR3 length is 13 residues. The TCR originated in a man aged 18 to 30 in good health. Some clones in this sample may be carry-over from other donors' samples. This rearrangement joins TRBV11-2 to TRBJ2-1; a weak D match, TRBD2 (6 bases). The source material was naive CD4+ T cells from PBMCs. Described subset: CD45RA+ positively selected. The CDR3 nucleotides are TGTGCCAGCAGCCTTGGGACCGCGGGGTGGCAGTTCTTC. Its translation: CASSLGTAGWQFF.